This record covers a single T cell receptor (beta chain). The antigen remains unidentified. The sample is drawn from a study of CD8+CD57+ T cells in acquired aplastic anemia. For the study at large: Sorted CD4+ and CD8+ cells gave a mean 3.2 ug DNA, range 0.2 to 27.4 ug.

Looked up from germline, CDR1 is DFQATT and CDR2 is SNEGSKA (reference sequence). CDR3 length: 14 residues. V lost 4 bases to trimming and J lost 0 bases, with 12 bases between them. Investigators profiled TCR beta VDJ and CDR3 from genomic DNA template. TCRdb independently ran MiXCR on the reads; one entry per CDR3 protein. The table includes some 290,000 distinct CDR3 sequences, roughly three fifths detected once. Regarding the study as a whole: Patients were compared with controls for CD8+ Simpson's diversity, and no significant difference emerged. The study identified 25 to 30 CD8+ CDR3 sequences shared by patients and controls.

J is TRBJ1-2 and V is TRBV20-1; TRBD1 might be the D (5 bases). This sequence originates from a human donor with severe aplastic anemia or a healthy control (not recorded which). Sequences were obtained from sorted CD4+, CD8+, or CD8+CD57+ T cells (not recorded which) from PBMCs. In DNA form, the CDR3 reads TGCAGTGCTAAAGCCGGGGGTTCTAACTATGGCTACACCTTC. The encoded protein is CSAKAGGSNYGYTF.